The present TCR beta chain was sequenced within a study of Graves' ophthalmopathy and Graves' hyperthyroidism. Amplification from RNA transcripts yielded the TCR beta CDR3 regions. RT-PCR in the first round used HTBI primers; a second-round multiplex PCR followed. TCRdb recomputed calls from the multiplex PCR reads with MiXCR, one row per CDR3 protein. The table records 900,000 to 1,200,000 distinct CDR3 sequences, roughly two fifths of them present only once. The TCR comes from an adult man with Graves' hyperthyroidism. Sequences were obtained from peripheral blood or thyroid tissue (not recorded which).

The CDR3 loop reads CATRDRGGNSPLHF. CDR3 DNA sequence: TGTGCCACCAGGGACAGGGGGGGAAATTCACCCCTCCACTTT. This rearrangement joins TRBV7-9 to TRBJ1-6, with 11 positions matching TRBD1. V lost 10 bases to trimming and J lost 7 bases; unmatched junction nucleotides: 6. This CDR3 contains 14 residues. Germline V gives CDR1 SEHNR, CDR2 FQNEAQ (reference sequence).